These 9 T cell receptor delta chains originate from one sample sequenced in a study of γδ T cells in repeated Plasmodium falciparum infection. Vgamma9/Vdelta2+ and Vdelta2-negative gammadelta T cells were flow-sorted from PBMC for bulk sequencing. TCRdb re-called the multiplex PCR reads through CATT. Counted here are under 60,000 delta-chain clones, approximately 1.5% occurring once; the ten biggest clones make up 8.5% to 10%. The specimen sequenced was gamma-delta T cells from blood. The source of these receptors is a pool of human donors (malaria-infected and uninfected, not separated).

Turning to this clone: The TCRdb record carries a much larger clone's protein, which differs from this DNA's translation at residue 10; a read error is the likely cause, and the protein listed here is the DNA translation. The chain links TRDV2 to TRDJ1; 7 positions agree with TRDD3. TCRdb records no J gene; here it was assigned by comparing the DNA to germline. CDR1 is GEAIGNYY and CDR2 is EKD in the germline V gene. With V trimmed by 1 base and J by 0 bases, 13 bases remained unmatched. The CDR3 length is 18 residues. The CDR3 sequence: CACDTLGAESLYTDKLIF. The CDR3 DNA sequence: TGTGCCTGTGACACGCTGGGGGCTGAGAGCTTGTACACCGATAAACTCATCTTT.

This clone ranks as medium-sized. The sample has other DNA sequences that encode this CDR3 too. The chain has TRDV1 and TRDJ1; TRDD3 matches at 10 bases. The CDR3 covers 20 residues. The germline V gene has CDR1 TSWWSYY and CDR2 QGS. With 4 bases clipped from V and 1 base from J, the junction kept 18 bases outside the gene matches. The DNA of the CDR3 is TGTGCTCTTGGGGCTTTCCGGCGGGACTGGGGGATTCCAAGCACCGATAAACTCATCTTT. This translates into CALGAFRRDWGIPSTDKLIF.

Notes on this clone: The mismatch at residue 12 between this DNA's translation and the TCRdb protein of a much larger clone likely reflects a read error; the protein shown is translated from the DNA. J is TRDJ1 and V is TRDV1; D call uncertain. TCRdb carries no J gene annotation; the J gene was assigned here by matching the DNA with germline. Germline assignment: CDR1 TSWWSYY and CDR2 QGS. The length of the CDR3 is 18 residues. V shed 3 bases and J shed 1 base, with 21 bases lying between them. The CDR3 is CALGEPRSPCGGTDKLIF. CDR3 DNA sequence: TGTGCTCTTGGGGAGCCGAGATCTCCTTGCGGAGGCACCGATAAACTCATCTTT.

This clone has more than one count but fewer than ten. A much bigger clone sits one base away, suggesting this may be a read error. The chain recombines TRDV1 with TRDJ1, with 10 bases aligning to TRDD3. The J gene was missing in TCRdb and was found by matching the end of the DNA to germline. V lost 0 bases to trimming and J lost 5 bases; unmatched junction nucleotides: 15. This CDR3 spans 19 amino acids. The germline V gene encodes CDR1 TSWWSYY and CDR2 QGS. CDR3 in amino acids: CALGELFGWGIFRVDKLIF. CDR3 DNA sequence: TGTGCTCTTGGGGAACTCTTCGGCTGGGGGATATTTCGTGTGGATAAACTCATCTTT.

Comments on this clone: With a far larger clone one base away, a read error is the likely cause. Other DNA sequences in this sample translate to the same CDR3. The J gene was not called, though the V gene is TRDV3; the DNA was not used to check the table's D call, TRDD3. This CDR3 is 20 amino acids long. Per germline, CDR1 TVYSNPD and CDR2 GDNSRS (reference sequence). The CDR3 region is CAFIPLLVGDTPMYTDKLIF. In DNA form, the CDR3 reads TGTGCCTTCATCCCGTTGCTAGTGGGGGATACCCCGATGTACACCGATAAGCTCATCTTT.

By share, this clone counts as medium-sized. The sample holds other DNA sequences that translate to the same CDR3. The V call is TRDV1, the J call TRDJ1; D is uncertain. This CDR3 comprises 16 residues. The V end was cut by 5 bases, the J end by 8 bases, with 24 bases between. The germline V gene has CDR1 TSWWSYY and CDR2 QGS. Here the CDR3 reads CALGLLSAAPSFKLIF. In nucleotides, the CDR3 is TGTGCTCTTGGGTTACTCTCCGCCGCGCCGTCGTTCAAACTCATCTTT.

In the case of this clone: A far more abundant clone sits one base away, making this likely a read error. Other DNA sequences in the same sample also yield this CDR3. The V call is TRDV1, the J call TRDJ1, with 8 bases lining up with TRDD3. TCRdb leaves out the J gene; it was filled in here by matching the DNA to germline. V lost 3 bases and J lost 4; bases outside the gene matches: 22. This CDR3 spans 20 amino acids. Germline V CDR1 and CDR2: TSWWSYY, QGS. The chain's CDR3 is CALGERTRWGIPRERDKLIF. CDR3 bases: TGTGCTCTTGGGGAGCGAACTAGGTGGGGGATCCCCCGTGAGCGCGATAAACTCATCTTT.

About this clone: TCRdb records a much larger clone's protein for this DNA, with a difference at residue 12 that likely arises from a read error; the protein given is the translation of the DNA. The V gene is TRDV1, the J gene TRDJ1; D remains unclear. The germline V gene has CDR1 TSWWSYY and CDR2 QGS. CDR3 length: 16 amino acids. The ends were cut back, 0 bases at V and 8 bases at J, with 19 bases in the middle. CDR3 residues: CALGELRVREEEKLIF. The CDR3 nucleotides read TGTGCTCTTGGGGAACTACGGGTCAGGGAAGAGGAAAAACTCATCTTT.

Worth noting for this clone: The TCRdb protein, from a much larger clone, departs from this DNA's translation at residue 9, likely by read error; the protein shown derives from the DNA. The rearrangement uses TRDV1 and TRDJ1; D remains ambiguous. Germline matching of the DNA provided the J gene here, since TCRdb leaves it blank. V lost 3 bases, J lost 4 bases, and 15 bases lay in between. CDR3 size: 15 residues. The germline CDR1 and CDR2 sequences are TSWWSYY and QGS. The CDR3 DNA sequence: TGTGCTCTTGGGGAGCTCCCTCCTCCCTACGATAAACTCATCTTT. Protein sequence: CALGELPPPYDKLIF.